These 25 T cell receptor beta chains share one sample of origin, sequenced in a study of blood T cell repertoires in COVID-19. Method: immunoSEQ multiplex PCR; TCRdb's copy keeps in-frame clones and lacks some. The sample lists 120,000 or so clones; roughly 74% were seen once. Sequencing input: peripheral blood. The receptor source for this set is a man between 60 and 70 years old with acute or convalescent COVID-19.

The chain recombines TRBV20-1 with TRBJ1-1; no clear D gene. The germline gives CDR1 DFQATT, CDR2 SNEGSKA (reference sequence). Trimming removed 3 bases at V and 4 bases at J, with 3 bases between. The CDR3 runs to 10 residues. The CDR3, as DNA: TGCAGTGCTAGGGCCACTGAAGCTTTCTTT. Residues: CSARATEAFF.

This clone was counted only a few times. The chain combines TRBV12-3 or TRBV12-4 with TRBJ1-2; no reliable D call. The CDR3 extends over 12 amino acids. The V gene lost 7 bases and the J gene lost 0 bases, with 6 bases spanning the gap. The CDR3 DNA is TGTGCCAGCACCTATACTAACTATGGCTACACCTTC. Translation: CASTYTNYGYTF.

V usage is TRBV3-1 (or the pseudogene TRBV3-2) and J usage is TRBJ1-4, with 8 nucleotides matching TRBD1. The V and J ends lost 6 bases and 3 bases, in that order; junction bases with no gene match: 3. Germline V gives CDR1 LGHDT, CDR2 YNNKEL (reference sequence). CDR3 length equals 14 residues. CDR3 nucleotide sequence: TGTGCCAGCAGGGACAGGGTGGCTAATGAAAAACTGTTTTTT. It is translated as CASRDRVANEKLFF.

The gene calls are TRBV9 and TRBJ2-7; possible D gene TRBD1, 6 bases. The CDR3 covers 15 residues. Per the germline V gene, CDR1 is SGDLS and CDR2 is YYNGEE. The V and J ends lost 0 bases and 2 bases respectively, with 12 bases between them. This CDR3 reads CASSVAERGTYEQYF. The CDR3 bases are TGTGCCAGCAGCGTAGCTGAGAGGGGGACCTACGAGCAGTACTTC.

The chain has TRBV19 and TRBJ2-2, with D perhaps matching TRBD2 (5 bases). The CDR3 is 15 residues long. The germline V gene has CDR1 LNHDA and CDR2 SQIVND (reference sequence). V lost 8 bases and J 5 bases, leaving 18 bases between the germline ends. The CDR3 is CASRYWAGVTGELFF. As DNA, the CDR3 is TGTGCCAGTCGATATTGGGCCGGGGTGACCGGGGAGCTGTTTTTT.

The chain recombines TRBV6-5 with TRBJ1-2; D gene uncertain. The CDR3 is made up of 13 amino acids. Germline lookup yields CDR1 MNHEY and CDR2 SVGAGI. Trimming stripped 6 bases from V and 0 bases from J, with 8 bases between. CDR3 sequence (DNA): TGTGCCAGCAGACCGACTCCTAACTATGGCTACACCTTC. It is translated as CASRPTPNYGYTF.

The CDR3 reads CASSLRASGRYEQYF. CDR3 coding DNA: TGCGCCAGCAGCCTACGGGCTAGCGGGAGGTACGAGCAGTACTTC. The chain employs TRBV5-1 and TRBJ2-7, with 11 positions matching TRBD2. Germline V gene data show CDR1 as SGHRS and CDR2 as YFSETQ. Trimming cost V 4 bases and J 4 bases; bases outside gene matches: 7. This CDR3 comprises 15 residues.

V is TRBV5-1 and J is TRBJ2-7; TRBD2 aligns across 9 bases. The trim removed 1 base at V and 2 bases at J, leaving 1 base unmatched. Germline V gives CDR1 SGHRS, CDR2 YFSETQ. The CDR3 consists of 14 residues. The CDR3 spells CASSLSSGTYEQYF. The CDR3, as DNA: TGCGCCAGCAGCTTGTCTAGCGGGACCTACGAGCAGTACTTC.

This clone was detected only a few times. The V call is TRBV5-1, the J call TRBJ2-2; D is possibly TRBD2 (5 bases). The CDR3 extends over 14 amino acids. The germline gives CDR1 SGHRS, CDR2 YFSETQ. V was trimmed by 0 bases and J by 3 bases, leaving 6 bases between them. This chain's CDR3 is CASSLGGDTGELFF. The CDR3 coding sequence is TGCGCCAGCAGCTTGGGGGGAGACACCGGGGAGCTGTTTTTT.

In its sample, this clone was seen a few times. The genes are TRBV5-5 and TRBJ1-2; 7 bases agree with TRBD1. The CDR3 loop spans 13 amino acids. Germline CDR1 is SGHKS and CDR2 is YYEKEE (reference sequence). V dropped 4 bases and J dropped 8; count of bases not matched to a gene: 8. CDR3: CASSTQGPGGYTF. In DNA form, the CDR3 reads TGTGCCAGCAGCACACAGGGGCCGGGAGGCTACACCTTC.

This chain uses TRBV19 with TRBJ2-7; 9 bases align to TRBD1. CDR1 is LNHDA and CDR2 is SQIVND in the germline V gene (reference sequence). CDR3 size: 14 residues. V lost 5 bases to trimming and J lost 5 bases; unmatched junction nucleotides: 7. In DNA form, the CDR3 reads TGTGCCAGTAGTTTCTCCGGGACAGGGAACGAGCAGTACTTC. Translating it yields CASSFSGTGNEQYF.

Here the CDR3 DNA reads TGTGCCAGCAGTCGCCGGGACAGGGGTGAAGCTTTCTTT. Its translation: CASSRRDRGEAFF. The chain joins TRBV12-3 or TRBV12-4 to TRBJ1-1; TRBD1 aligns across 10 bases. Trimming removed 5 bases from V and 7 bases from J; junction bases left unmatched: 4. CDR3 length equals 13 residues.

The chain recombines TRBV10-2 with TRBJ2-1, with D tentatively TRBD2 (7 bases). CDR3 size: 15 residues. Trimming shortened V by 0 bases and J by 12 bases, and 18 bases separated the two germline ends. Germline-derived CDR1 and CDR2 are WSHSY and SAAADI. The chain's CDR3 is CASSESNSPGGPQFF. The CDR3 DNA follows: TGCGCCAGCAGTGAGTCGAATTCGCCCGGGGGGCCGCAGTTCTTC.

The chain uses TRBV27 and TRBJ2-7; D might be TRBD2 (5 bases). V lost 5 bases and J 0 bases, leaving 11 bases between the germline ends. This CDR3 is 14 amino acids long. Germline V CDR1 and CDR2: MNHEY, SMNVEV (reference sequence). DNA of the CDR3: TGTGCCAGCAGTAGGACGGGAAGCTCCTACGAGCAGTACTTC. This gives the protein CASSRTGSSYEQYF.

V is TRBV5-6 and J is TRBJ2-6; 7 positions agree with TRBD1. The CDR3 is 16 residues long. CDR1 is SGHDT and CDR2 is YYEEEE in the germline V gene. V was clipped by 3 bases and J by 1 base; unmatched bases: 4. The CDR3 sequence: CASSSRQGSGANVLTF. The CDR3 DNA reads TGTGCCAGCAGCTCAAGACAGGGATCTGGGGCCAACGTCCTGACTTTC.

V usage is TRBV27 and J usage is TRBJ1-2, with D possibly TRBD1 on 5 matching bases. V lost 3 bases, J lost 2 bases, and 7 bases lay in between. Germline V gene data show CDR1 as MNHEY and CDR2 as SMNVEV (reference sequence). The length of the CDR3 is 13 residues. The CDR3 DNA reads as TGTGCCAGCAGTTTCGCAGGGAACTATGGCTACACCTTC. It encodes CASSFAGNYGYTF.

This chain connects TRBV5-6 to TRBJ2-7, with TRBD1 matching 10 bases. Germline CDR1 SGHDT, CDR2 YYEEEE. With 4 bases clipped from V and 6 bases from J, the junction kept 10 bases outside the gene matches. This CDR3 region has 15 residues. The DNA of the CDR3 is TGTGCCAGCAGCCCCCGGGACAGGGGATTGATCGAGCAGTACTTC. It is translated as CASSPRDRGLIEQYF.

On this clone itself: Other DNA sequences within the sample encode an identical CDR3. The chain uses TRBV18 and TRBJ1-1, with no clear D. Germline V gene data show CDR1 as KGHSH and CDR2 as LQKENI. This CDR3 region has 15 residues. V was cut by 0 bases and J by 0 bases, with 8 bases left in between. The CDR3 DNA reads TGTGCCAGCTCACCACCGAGCCCCATGAACACTGAAGCTTTCTTT. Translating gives CASSPPSPMNTEAFF.

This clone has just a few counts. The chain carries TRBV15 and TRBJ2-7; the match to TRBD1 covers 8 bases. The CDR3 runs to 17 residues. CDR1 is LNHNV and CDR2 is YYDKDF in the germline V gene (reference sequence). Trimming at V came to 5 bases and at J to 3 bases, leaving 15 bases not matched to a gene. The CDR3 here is CATSDASKGTGRYEQYF. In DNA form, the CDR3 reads TGTGCCACCAGCGACGCGAGCAAGGGGACAGGCCGCTACGAGCAGTACTTC. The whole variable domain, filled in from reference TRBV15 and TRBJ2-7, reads DAMVIQNPRYQVTQFGKPVTLSCSQTLNHNVMYWYQQKSSQAPKLLFHYYDKDFNNEADTPDNFQSRRPNTSFCFLDIRSPGLGDTAMYLCATSDASKGTGRYEQYFGPGTRLTVT.

CDR3 coding DNA: TGTGCCAGCAGTTACTACGAACAGGGGTTGGGGGAGCAGTACTTC. It codes for CASSYYEQGLGEQYF. The chain links TRBV6-6 to TRBJ2-7; 7 bases are a match to TRBD1. The CDR3 is 15 residues long. Germline V gene sequence: CDR1 MNHNY, CDR2 SVGAGI (reference sequence). V shed 1 base, J shed 7 bases, and the junction held 10 bases outside the gene matches.

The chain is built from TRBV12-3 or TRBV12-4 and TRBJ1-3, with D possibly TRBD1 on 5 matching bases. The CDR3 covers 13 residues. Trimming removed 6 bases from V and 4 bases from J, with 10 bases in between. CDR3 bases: TGTGCCAGCAGGTCAGGGAACGGAAACACCATATATTTT. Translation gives CASRSGNGNTIYF.

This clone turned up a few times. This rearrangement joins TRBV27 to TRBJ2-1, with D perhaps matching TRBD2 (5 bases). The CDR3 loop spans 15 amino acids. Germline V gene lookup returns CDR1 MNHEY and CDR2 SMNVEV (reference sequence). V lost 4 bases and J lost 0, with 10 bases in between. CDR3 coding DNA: TGTGCCAGCAGTTATCTGGGGAGCTCCTACAATGAGCAGTTCTTC. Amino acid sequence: CASSYLGSSYNEQFF.

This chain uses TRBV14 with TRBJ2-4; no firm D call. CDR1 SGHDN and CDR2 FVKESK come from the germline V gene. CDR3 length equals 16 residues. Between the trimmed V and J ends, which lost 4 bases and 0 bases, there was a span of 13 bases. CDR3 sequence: CASSPRPGQAKNIQYF. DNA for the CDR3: TGTGCCAGCAGCCCTCGTCCGGGTCAAGCCAAAAACATTCAGTACTTC.

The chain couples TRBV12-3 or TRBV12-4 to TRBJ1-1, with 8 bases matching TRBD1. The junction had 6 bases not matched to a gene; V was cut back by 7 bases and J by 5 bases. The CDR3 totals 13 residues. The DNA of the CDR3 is TGTGCCAGCACCTACAGGGGGTGGACTGAAGCTTTCTTT. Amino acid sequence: CASTYRGWTEAFF.

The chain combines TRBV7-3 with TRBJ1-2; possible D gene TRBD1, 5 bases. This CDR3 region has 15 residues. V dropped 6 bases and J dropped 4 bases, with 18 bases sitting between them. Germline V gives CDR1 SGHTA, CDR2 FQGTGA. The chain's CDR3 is CASRPPTGMFYGYTF. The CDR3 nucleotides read TGTGCCAGCAGGCCCCCTACAGGTATGTTCTATGGCTACACCTTC. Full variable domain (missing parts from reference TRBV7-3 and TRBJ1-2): GAGVSQTPSNKVTEKGKYVELRCDPISGHTALYWYRQSLGQGPEFLIYFQGTGAADDSGLPNDRFFAVRPEGSVSTLKIQRTERGDSAVYLCASRPPTGMFYGYTFGSGTRLTVV.